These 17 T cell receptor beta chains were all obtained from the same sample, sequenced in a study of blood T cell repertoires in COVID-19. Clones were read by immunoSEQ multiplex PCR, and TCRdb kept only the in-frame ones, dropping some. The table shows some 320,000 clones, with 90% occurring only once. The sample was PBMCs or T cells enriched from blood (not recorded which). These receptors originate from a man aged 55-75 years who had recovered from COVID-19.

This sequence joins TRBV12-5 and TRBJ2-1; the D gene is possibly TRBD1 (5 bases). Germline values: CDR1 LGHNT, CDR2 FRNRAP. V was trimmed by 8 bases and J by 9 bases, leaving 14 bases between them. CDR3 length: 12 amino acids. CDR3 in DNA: TGTGCTAGTTGGCTCGGTCAGGGTGAGCAGTTCTTC. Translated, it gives CASWLGQGEQFF. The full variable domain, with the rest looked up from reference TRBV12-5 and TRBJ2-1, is DARVTQTPRHKVTEMGQEVTMRCQPILGHNTVFWYRQTMMQGLELLAYFRNRAPLDDSGMPKDRFSAEMPDATLATLKIQPSEPRDSAVYFCASWLGQGEQFFGPGTRLTVL.

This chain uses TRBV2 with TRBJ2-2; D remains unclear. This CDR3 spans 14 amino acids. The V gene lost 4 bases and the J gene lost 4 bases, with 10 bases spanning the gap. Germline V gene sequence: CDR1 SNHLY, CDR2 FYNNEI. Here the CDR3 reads CASSAAAFTGELFF. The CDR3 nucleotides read TGTGCCAGCAGTGCCGCGGCCTTCACCGGGGAGCTGTTTTTT.

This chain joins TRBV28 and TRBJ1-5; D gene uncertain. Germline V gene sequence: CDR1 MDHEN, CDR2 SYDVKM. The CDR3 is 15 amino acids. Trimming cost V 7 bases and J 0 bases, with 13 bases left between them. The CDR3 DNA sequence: TGTGCCAGCAACTCTTACAGCAATAGCAATCAGCCCCAGCATTTT. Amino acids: CASNSYSNSNQPQHF.

CDR3 nucleotide sequence: TGCGCCAGCAGGTTAACCAAGGCCGGGGACATCGACTACGAGCAGTACTTC. Its translation: CASRLTKAGDIDYEQYF. The chain carries TRBV5-1 and TRBJ2-7, with D tentatively TRBD1 (6 bases). Trimming cost V 5 bases and J 3 bases, with 24 bases left between them. Germline V gives CDR1 SGHRS, CDR2 YFSETQ. The CDR3 runs to 17 residues.

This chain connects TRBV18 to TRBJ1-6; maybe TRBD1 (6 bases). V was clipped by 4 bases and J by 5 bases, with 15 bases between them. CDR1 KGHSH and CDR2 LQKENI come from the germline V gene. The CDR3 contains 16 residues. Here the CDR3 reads CASSQYNRENNSPLHF. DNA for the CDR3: TGTGCCAGCTCACAATACAACAGGGAGAATAATTCACCCCTCCACTTT.

CDR3 nucleotide sequence: TGTGCCAGCAGTTACTCTTGGGGGAGGGGAGCTTTCTTT. This codes for CASSYSWGRGAFF. The V gene is TRBV6-5, the J gene TRBJ1-1; D might be TRBD1 (5 bases). The V gene lost 0 bases and the J gene lost 10 bases, with 12 bases spanning the gap. Germline CDR1 is MNHEY and CDR2 is SVGAGI. The CDR3 contains 13 residues.

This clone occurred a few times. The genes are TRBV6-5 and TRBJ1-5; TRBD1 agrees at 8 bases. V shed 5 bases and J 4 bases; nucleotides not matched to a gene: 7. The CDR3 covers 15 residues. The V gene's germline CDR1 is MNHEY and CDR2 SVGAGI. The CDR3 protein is CASSKTGARNQPQHF. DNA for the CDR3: TGTGCCAGCAGTAAGACAGGGGCTCGAAATCAGCCCCAGCATTTT.

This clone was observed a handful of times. As DNA, the CDR3 is TGTGCCAGCAGCCAAGGGACAGGGCCCCAGCCCCAGCATTTT. Its protein is CASSQGTGPQPQHF. The V call is TRBV3-1 (or the pseudogene TRBV3-2), the J call TRBJ1-5, with 8 bases identical to TRBD1. After removal of 1 base from V and 7 bases from J, the junction contained 3 bases not matched to a gene. In germline, CDR1 is LGHDT, CDR2 YNNKEL (reference sequence). This CDR3 is 14 amino acids long.

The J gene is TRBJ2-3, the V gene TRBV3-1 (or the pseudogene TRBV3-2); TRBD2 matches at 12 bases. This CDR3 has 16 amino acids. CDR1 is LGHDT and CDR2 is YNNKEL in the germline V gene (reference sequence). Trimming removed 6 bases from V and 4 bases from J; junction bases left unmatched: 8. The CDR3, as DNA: TGTGCCAGCAGTACCATACTAGCGGGAGGCCCAGATACGCAGTATTTT. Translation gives CASSTILAGGPDTQYF.

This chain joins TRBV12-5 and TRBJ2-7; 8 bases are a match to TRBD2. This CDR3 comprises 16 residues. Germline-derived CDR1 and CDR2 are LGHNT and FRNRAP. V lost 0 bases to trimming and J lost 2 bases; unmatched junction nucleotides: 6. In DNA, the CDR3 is TGTGCTAGTGGTTTGGTTGTTACTAGCGGACCCTACGAGCAGTACTTC. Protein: CASGLVVTSGPYEQYF. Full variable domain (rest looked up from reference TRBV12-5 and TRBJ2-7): DARVTQTPRHKVTEMGQEVTMRCQPILGHNTVFWYRQTMMQGLELLAYFRNRAPLDDSGMPKDRFSAEMPDATLATLKIQPSEPRDSAVYFCASGLVVTSGPYEQYFGPGTRLTVT.

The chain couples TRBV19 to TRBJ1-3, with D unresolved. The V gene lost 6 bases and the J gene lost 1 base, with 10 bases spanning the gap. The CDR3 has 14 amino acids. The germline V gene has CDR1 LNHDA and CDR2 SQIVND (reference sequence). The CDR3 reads CASSPSGSGNTIYF. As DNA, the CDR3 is TGTGCCAGTAGCCCGTCGGGTTCTGGAAACACCATATATTTT.

Here the CDR3 reads CSAVPGGDGVDTIYF. The CDR3 nucleotides are TGCAGCGCCGTCCCAGGGGGCGACGGGGTAGACACCATATATTTT. The chain combines TRBV29-1 with TRBJ1-3, with TRBD1 matching over 8 bases. V lost 7 bases and J lost 8; bases outside the gene matches: 16. The CDR3 is 15 amino acids. Germline V gene data show CDR1 as SQVTM and CDR2 as ANQGSEA.

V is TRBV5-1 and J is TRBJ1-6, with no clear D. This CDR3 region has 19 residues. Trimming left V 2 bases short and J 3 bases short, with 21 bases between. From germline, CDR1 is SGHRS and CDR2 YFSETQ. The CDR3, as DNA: TGCGCCAGCAGCTTACAACCGACGGAGCTTACCCACTATAATTCACCCCTCCACTTT. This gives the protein CASSLQPTELTHYNSPLHF.

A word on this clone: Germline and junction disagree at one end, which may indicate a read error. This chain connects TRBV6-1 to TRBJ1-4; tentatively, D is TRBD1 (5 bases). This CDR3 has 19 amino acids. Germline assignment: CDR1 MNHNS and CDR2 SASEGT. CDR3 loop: CASSKAPSGRTMKREKLFF. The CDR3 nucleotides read TGTGCCAGCAGTAAAGCCCCCTCGGGACGGACTATGAAAAGAGAAAAACTGTTTTTT.

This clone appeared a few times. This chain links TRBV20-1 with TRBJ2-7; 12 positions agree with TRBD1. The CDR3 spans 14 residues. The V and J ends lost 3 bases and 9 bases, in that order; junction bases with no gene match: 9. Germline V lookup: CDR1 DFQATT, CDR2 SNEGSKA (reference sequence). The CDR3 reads CSASRGTGGLTQYF. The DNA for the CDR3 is TGCAGTGCTAGTCGCGGGACAGGGGGCTTGACGCAGTACTTC.

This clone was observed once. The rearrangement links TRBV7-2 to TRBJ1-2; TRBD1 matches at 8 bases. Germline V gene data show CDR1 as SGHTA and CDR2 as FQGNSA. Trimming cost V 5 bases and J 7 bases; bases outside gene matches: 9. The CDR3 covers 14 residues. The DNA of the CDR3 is TGTGCCAGCAGCCGTGGACAGGGTAGGGGTGGCTACACCTTC. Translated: CASSRGQGRGGYTF. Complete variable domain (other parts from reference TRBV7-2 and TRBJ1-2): GAGVSQSPSNKVTEKGKDVELRCDPISGHTALYWYRQSLGQGLEFLIYFQGNSAPDKSGLPSDRFSAERTGGSVSTLTIQRTQQEDSAVYLCASSRGQGRGGYTFGSGTRLTVV.

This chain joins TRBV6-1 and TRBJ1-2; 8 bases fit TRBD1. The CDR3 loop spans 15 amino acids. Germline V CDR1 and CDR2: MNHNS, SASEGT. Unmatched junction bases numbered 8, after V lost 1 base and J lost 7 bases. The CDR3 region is CASSEGPIRGLGYTF. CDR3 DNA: TGTGCCAGCAGTGAAGGGCCCATCAGGGGGCTTGGCTACACCTTC.